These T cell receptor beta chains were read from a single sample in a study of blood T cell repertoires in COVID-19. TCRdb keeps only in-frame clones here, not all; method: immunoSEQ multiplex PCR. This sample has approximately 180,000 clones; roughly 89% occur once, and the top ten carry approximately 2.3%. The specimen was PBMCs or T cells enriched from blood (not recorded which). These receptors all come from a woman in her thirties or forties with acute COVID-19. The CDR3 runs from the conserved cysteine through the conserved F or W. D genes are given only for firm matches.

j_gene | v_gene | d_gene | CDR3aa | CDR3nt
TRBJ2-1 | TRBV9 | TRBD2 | CASSVGGGSSYNEQFF | TGTGCCAGCAGCGTAGGAGGCGGGAGCTCCTACAATGAGCAGTTCTTC
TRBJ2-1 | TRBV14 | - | CASSQEWQAYYNEQFF | TGTGCCAGCAGCCAAGAGTGGCAGGCGTACTACAATGAGCAGTTCTTC
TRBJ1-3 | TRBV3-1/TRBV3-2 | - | CASSQNFASGNTIYF | TGTGCCAGCAGCCAAAACTTTGCCTCTGGAAACACCATATATTTT
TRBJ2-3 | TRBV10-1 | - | CASSDRGGTDTQYF | TGCGCCAGCAGTGACAGGGGTGGCACAGATACGCAGTATTTT
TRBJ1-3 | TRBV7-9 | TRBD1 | CASSLDRGDTIYF | TGTGCCAGCAGCTTGGACAGGGGAGACACCATATATTTT
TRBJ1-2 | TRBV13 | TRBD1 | CASSQRTGGAYTF | TGTGCCAGCAGCCAGAGGACAGGGGGAGCCTACACCTTC
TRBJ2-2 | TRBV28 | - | CASSFPAGNTGELFF | TGTGCCAGCAGTTTCCCTGCAGGGAACACCGGGGAGCTGTTTTTT
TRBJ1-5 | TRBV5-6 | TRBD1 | CASSSDRGHDNQPQHF | TGTGCCAGCAGCTCTGACAGGGGGCATGACAATCAGCCCCAGCATTTT
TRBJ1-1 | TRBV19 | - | CASNPGPGMNTEAFF | TGTGCCAGTAATCCTGGGCCGGGGATGAACACTGAAGCTTTCTTT
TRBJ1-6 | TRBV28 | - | CASSLPDSLGSPLHF | TGTGCCAGCAGTCTCCCGGACAGCCTAGGGTCACCCCTCCACTTT
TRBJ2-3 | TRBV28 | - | CASIQRRGPTDTQYF | TGTGCCAGCATCCAGCGGAGGGGACCCACAGATACGCAGTATTTT
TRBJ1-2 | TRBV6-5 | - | CASSLRAGINYGYTF | TGTGCCAGCTCCCTGAGGGCCGGCATTAACTATGGCTACACCTTC
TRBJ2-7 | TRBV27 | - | CASSGTGTPTYEQYF | TGTGCCAGCAGTGGTACCGGGACACCTACCTACGAGCAGTACTTC
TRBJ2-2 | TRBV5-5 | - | CASSPQRGPGELFF | TGTGCCAGCAGCCCCCAGCGAGGGCCCGGGGAGCTGTTTTTT
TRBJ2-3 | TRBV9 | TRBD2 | CASSVEGSGGDTQYF | TGTGCCAGCAGCGTAGAGGGTAGCGGGGGGGATACGCAGTATTTT